This T cell receptor beta chain came from a study of blood T cell repertoires in COVID-19. Overall study context: The study drew acute and convalescent COVID-19 samples from the United States, Italy and Spain. T cells, B-cell-depleted T cells, or PBMCs provided the cDNA or gDNA that served as material.

Between the trimmed V and J ends, which lost 7 bases and 0 bases, there was a span of 7 bases. The CDR3 is 12 residues long. Per the germline V gene, CDR1 is SNHLY and CDR2 is FYNNEI. In the original processing: By means of reference gene primer amplification, nucleated cell counts were estimated. TCRdb's table, derived via immunoSEQ multiplex PCR, lists solely in-frame clones and lacks some. That table is the source of V, J and clone size, and D and trimming were worked out from the DNA. The repertoire holds about 220,000 clones, with about 80% as singletons. The sequencing input was peripheral blood. The TCR was taken from a woman aged 30 to 39 who had recovered from COVID-19. The gene calls are TRBV2 and TRBJ2-7; D is uncertain. CDR3 nucleotides: TGTGCCAGCATGACAAGCTCCTACGAGCAGTACTTC. It encodes CASMTSSYEQYF.